The TCR beta chain described here comes from a study of blood T cell repertoires in COVID-19. Profiling relied on immunoSEQ multiplex PCR, and the TCRdb table lists in-frame clones only, not all of them. The sample includes a few hundred thousand clones, around nine tenths of them seen just once. V shed 3 bases, J shed 5 bases, and the junction held 3 bases outside the gene matches. CDR1 is KGHSH, CDR2 LQKENI, per germline. The CDR3 consists of 15 residues. This clone was observed many times. The specimen was peripheral blood. This clonotype originated in a man over 45 with acute or convalescent COVID-19. The chain carries TRBV18 and TRBJ2-5; 13 bases map to TRBD2. The CDR3 region is CASSPPTSGGETQYF. DNA for the CDR3: TGTGCCAGCTCACCCCCGACTAGCGGGGGGGAGACCCAGTACTTC. Filled out from reference TRBV18 and TRBJ2-5, the complete variable domain reads NAGVMQNPRHLVRRRGQEARLRCSPMKGHSHVYWYRQLPEEGLKFMVYLQKENIIDESGMPKERFSAEFPKEGPSILRIQQVVRGDSAAYFCASSPPTSGGETQYFGPGTRLLVL.